This TCR beta chain was documented in a study of CD8+CD57+ T cells in acquired aplastic anemia (dated by TCRdb to the late 2010s). Concerning the study at large: DNA extracted from sorted CD4+ and CD8+ cells had a mean of about 3 ug, with a range of roughly 0.18 to 27.4 ug. A CD8+CD57+ expansion meant a frequency higher than the mean frequency seen in healthy subjects. Study-wide findings and limitations: Between patients and healthy controls, no significant difference in CD8+ Simpson's diversity was found (P=0.060). Approximately 27 CD8+ CDR3 sequences were found in both patients and controls but appeared to be highly expressed in patients and within the immunodominant clones of the patients.

Profiling of TCR beta VDJ combinations and CDR3 sequences used genomic DNA as the template. An Illumina HiSeq 2000 was the platform used for TCR repertoire sequencing. The original pipeline was this. TRBV/TRBJ rearrangement plots, CDR3 size and DJ length profiles, and Simpson's diversity index were used to evaluate the repertoires. Whichever DNA sequence was most abundant in the deep sequencing data was defined as the immunodominant clone. CDR3 amino acid sequences were checked for sharing across subjects and were also compared against the VDJdb database and published repertoires. TCRdb ran its own pipeline on the public reads, namely fastp trimming at Q25 and MiXCR clone calling, and kept in-frame beta chains. Identical CDR3 proteins give one entry, which carries the most common genes and DNA. Here the V and J calls rest on TCRdb's processing, not on the authors' analysis. The sample table records 150,000 to 180,000 distinct CDR3 sequences; about 48% of these occur just once. The top ten clones comprise 10% to 15% of the sample.

V gives up 3 bases and J gives up 3 bases, and the segment between their germline ends measures 6 bases. The CDR3 has 13 amino acids, counting the end cysteine and phenylalanine. The CDR3 DNA has 39 bases and is translated from base 1. Regarding this clonotype: Its recognized antigen is unknown. Base quality data are lacking; no much larger clone is found one base away.

Flow cytometry had shown CD8+CD57+ cell expansion in the patients selected for sequencing. Every patient had severe acquired aplastic anemia, diagnosed using the International Study of Aplastic Anemia and Agranulocytosis and Camitta criteria. No patient had received any therapy when blood was sampled. In this study, sorted CD4+ and CD8+ T cells from the blood of healthy subjects and of severe aplastic anemia patients had their TCR repertoires deep-sequenced. Patients were enrolled in the USA under clinicaltrials.gov protocols 00001620, 01623167, 00001397, 00071045, 00081523 and 00961064. Ficoll-Paque density gradient centrifugation was used to isolate peripheral blood mononuclear cells. Before DNA extraction, CD4+ and CD8+ T cells were sorted with FACS or magnetic beads.

Source material: sorted CD4+, CD8+, or CD8+CD57+ T cells (not recorded which) from PBMCs. The chain couples TRBV12-3 or TRBV12-4 to TRBJ1-5; no D gene can be assigned with confidence. The TCR sequence derives from a human donor with aplastic anemia. At the DNA level, the sequence is TGTGCCAGCAGTTTCGGTACCAATCAGCCCCAGCATTTT. Translated, this gives CASSFGTNQPQHF.